Shown below are 2 T cell receptor beta chains from a single sample sequenced in a study of technical replicates of blood from a handful of donors. The table came from immunoSEQ multiplex PCR; TCRdb's copy has only in-frame clones and leaves some out. The sample consists of 70,000 to 95,000 clones, 80% to 95% of them appearing once. Sequenced sample: T cells isolated from PBMCs. All receptors derive from a human donor in good health. Some clones in this sample may be carry-over from other donors' samples.

Of note for this clone: The junction differs from germline at one of its ends, possibly a read error. The CDR3 reads CASLRTSSHEQYF. DNA of the CDR3: TGTGCCAGCTTAAGGACTAGCTCCCACGAGCAGTACTTC. The chain employs TRBV11-2 and TRBJ2-7, with 8 positions matching TRBD2. CDR1 and CDR2 from the germline V gene are SGHAT and FQNNGV. The CDR3 has 13 residues.

V and J are TRBV6-6 and TRBJ2-7; 10 bases agree with TRBD2. Germline V gives CDR1 MNHNY, CDR2 SVGAGI (reference sequence). The CDR3 contains 14 residues. CDR3 nucleotide sequence: TGTGTGTCTAGCGGGAGCCCTTACCTCTACGAGCAGTACTTC. Amino acids: CVSSGSPYLYEQYF.